Shown below are 9 T cell receptor beta chains from a single sample sequenced in a study of blood T cells in healthy people across ages. It was with a sample-barcoded 5' primer and a J-beta primer mix that a second PCR of roughly 7 to 12 cycles was run. MiXCR, run by TCRdb on the 5' RACE reads, gives a single entry per CDR3 protein. The data contain under 800,000 distinct CDR3 sequences, approximately 39% of them singletons. Sequences were obtained from blood. These receptors all stem from a woman in her sixties in good health.

This clonotype turned up a few times. The V gene is TRBV10-3, the J gene TRBJ1-1; D gene ambiguous. Germline CDR1 ENHRY, CDR2 SYGVKD. The CDR3 runs 13 residues. The V and J ends lost 7 bases and 1 base respectively, with 10 bases between them. CDR3 nucleotides: TGTGCCATCATGGAGGGCAGGAACACTGAAGCTTTCTTT. It codes for CAIMEGRNTEAFF.

This sequence joins TRBV28 and TRBJ2-7, with D unclear. Trimming stripped 6 bases from V and 1 base from J, with 7 bases between. Germline values: CDR1 MDHEN, CDR2 SYDVKM. This CDR3 has 12 residues. CDR3 coding DNA: TGTGCCAGCAGGCTTGGTTCCTACGAGCAGTACTTC. Protein product: CASRLGSYEQYF.

CDR3 region: CSAGLINPGLAALVYNEQFF. In DNA form, the CDR3 reads TGCAGTGCTGGATTAATCAATCCGGGACTAGCGGCCTTAGTCTACAATGAGCAGTTCTTC. The chain links TRBV20-1 to TRBJ2-1; 11 bases match TRBD2. This CDR3 spans 20 amino acids. V was clipped by 5 bases and J by 3 bases; unmatched bases: 21. Germline V gene sequence: CDR1 DFQATT, CDR2 SNEGSKA (reference sequence).

A few counts support this clonotype. The V call is TRBV5-1, the J call TRBJ2-3, with D perhaps TRBD1 (6 bases). This CDR3 is built from 15 residues. V lost 4 bases to trimming and J lost 0 bases, with 12 bases between them. Looked up from germline, CDR1 is SGHRS and CDR2 is YFSETQ. CDR3 DNA sequence: TGCGCCAGCAGCCCCGGGACACCGAGCACAGATACGCAGTATTTT. Translated: CASSPGTPSTDTQYF.

About this clonotype itself: A read error may explain this, as a much larger clone is one base away. The chain is built from TRBV11-3 and TRBJ2-7; D is possibly TRBD1 (6 bases). This CDR3 is built from 14 residues. Germline CDR1 and CDR2: SGHNT and YENEEA. The CDR3 loop reads CGSSLGQHTYEQYF. In DNA form, the CDR3 reads TGTGGCAGCAGCTTAGGACAGCATACCTACGAGCAGTACTTC. The full variable domain, its missing parts supplied by reference TRBV11-3 and TRBJ2-7, is EAGVVQSPRYKIIEKKQPVAFWCNPISGHNTLYWYLQNLGQGPELLIRYENEEAVDDSQLPKDRFSAERLKGVDSTLKIQPAELGDSAVYLCGSSLGQHTYEQYFGPGTRLTVT.

This clonotype was seen more than once but under ten times. The chain carries TRBV6-5 and TRBJ2-7; 7 positions match TRBD1. The CDR3 is made up of 12 amino acids. Germline trimming cut 4 bases from V and 6 bases from J; bases unmatched to any gene: 3. Germline V lookup: CDR1 MNHEY, CDR2 SVGAGI. CDR3 sequence reads: CASSFDRAEQYF. The CDR3 DNA sequence: TGTGCCAGCAGTTTTGACAGGGCCGAGCAGTACTTC.

The chain has TRBV3-1 and TRBJ2-2, with TRBD2 matching 10 bases. CDR1 is LGHDT, CDR2 YNNKEL, per germline (reference sequence). The CDR3 contains 15 residues. J lost 1 base, V lost 4 bases, and 0 bases had no gene match. The CDR3 loop is CASSRTSGNTGELFF. CDR3 nucleotides: TGTGCCAGCAGCCGGACTAGCGGGAACACCGGGGAGCTGTTTTTT.

V is TRBV7-2 and J is TRBJ1-2; a possible D gene is TRBD1 (5 bases). The CDR3 extends over 14 amino acids. Trimming stripped 3 bases from V and 4 bases from J, with 12 bases between. Looked up from germline, CDR1 is SGHTA and CDR2 is FQGNSA. Written as DNA, the CDR3 is TGTGCCAGCAGCTTCCTCACAGGAATCTATGGCTACACCTTC. This translates into CASSFLTGIYGYTF.

There are a few counts of this clonotype. The chain couples TRBV12-3 or TRBV12-4 to TRBJ1-6; TRBD1 matches 8 bases. The CDR3 totals 13 residues. With V trimmed by 8 bases and J by 8 bases, 5 bases remained unmatched. The DNA of the CDR3 is TGTGCCAGCCGGACAGGGTCGCATTCACCCCTCCACTTT. Encoded protein: CASRTGSHSPLHF.